The rows below give T cell receptor beta chains drawn from one sample of a study of blood T cell repertoires in COVID-19. Measured with immunoSEQ multiplex PCR; TCRdb has only the in-frame clones, and not every one. The table lists more than 85,000 clones, around 88% of them singletons. The sample consisted of peripheral blood. Receptors were obtained from a man in his fifties or sixties with COVID-19, enrolled during active disease. The CDR3 runs from the conserved cysteine through the conserved F or W. A D gene is named only where the DNA matches it firmly. Rows may omit the clone size; those that give it use once, few, many or a size class.

J,D,size,V,CDR3,DNA
TRBJ1-6,NA,NA,TRBV19,CASSSLSVRGSYNSPLHF,TGTGCCAGTAGTTCCCTGTCGGTCAGGGGCTCGTATAATTCACCCCTCCACTTT
TRBJ1-5,NA,NA,TRBV4-1,CASSQDPGKPQHF,TGCGCCAGCAGCCAAGATCCAGGGAAGCCCCAGCATTTT
TRBJ2-3,TRBD2,NA,TRBV4-3,CASSQDRGGLLRTDTQYF,TGCGCCAGCAGCCAAGACCGGGGGGGCCTTTTGCGCACAGATACGCAGTATTTT
TRBJ1-1,NA,NA,TRBV3-1/TRBV3-2,CASSQDHEMNTEAFF,TGTGCCAGCAGCCAAGATCATGAGATGAACACTGAAGCTTTCTTT
TRBJ2-1,NA,once,TRBV11-2,CASQTRSSYNEQFF,TGTGCCAGCCAAACACGGAGCTCCTACAATGAGCAGTTCTTC
TRBJ1-2,NA,NA,TRBV7-2,CASSLGGNYGYTF,TGTGCCAGCAGCTTAGGAGGGAACTATGGCTACACCTTC
TRBJ1-1,TRBD1,NA,TRBV11-2,CASSGQGRGNTEAFF,TGTGCCAGCAGCGGACAGGGGAGGGGGAACACTGAAGCTTTCTTT
TRBJ2-2,NA,NA,TRBV5-1,CASSLGAGLPSTGELFF,TGCGCCAGCAGCTTGGGCGCAGGGCTCCCATCCACCGGGGAGCTGTTTTTT
TRBJ1-2,NA,NA,TRBV6-2/TRBV6-3,CASSQLAANYGYTF,TGTGCCAGCAGTCAACTAGCGGCTAACTATGGCTACACCTTC
TRBJ2-1,TRBD2,NA,TRBV5-4,CASSSGTSGPTFNEQFF,TGTGCCAGCAGCTCCGGGACTAGCGGGCCGACCTTCAATGAGCAGTTCTTC
TRBJ1-1,NA,once,TRBV12-3/TRBV12-4,CASSPGRAEAFF,TGTGCCAGCAGTCCGGGGAGAGCTGAAGCTTTCTTT
TRBJ1-5,TRBD1,NA,TRBV5-5,CASSLAATGGNQPQHF,TGTGCCAGCAGCTTGGCCGCTACAGGGGGGAATCAGCCCCAGCATTTT
TRBJ2-1,TRBD2,NA,TRBV10-3,CAIKAGGPYNEQFF,TGTGCCATCAAAGCGGGGGGGCCTTACAATGAGCAGTTCTTC
TRBJ1-2,NA,NA,TRBV2,CASRGRWYGYTF,TGTGCCAGCAGGGGGCGTTGGTATGGCTACACCTTC
TRBJ2-5,TRBD1,once,TRBV7-3,CASSLISGQGAGGTGIQETQYF,TGTGCCAGCAGCTTAATTTCGGGCCAAGGGGCAGGGGGGACAGGGATCCAAGAGACCCAGTACTTC
TRBJ2-7,NA,few,TRBV7-2,CASSLEAGDYEQYF,TGTGCCAGCAGCTTAGAAGCAGGGGACTACGAGCAGTACTTC
TRBJ2-7,NA,NA,TRBV10-3,CAISEGGFSYEQYF,TGTGCCATCAGTGAAGGGGGATTCTCCTACGAGCAGTACTTC
TRBJ1-6,NA,NA,TRBV14,CASSAVSAPLHF,TGTGCCAGCAGCGCGGTTTCGGCACCCCTCCACTTT
TRBJ1-5,TRBD1,few,TRBV28,CASSSAGGQPQHF,TGTGCCAGCAGTTCGGCAGGGGGACAGCCCCAGCATTTT
TRBJ2-7,NA,NA,TRBV9,CASSEDPGTLPYEQYF,TGTGCCAGCAGCGAAGACCCCGGGACACTACCCTACGAGCAGTACTTC
TRBJ1-4,TRBD1,NA,TRBV5-4,CASSLSGTGPEKLFF,TGTGCCAGCAGCTTGAGTGGGACAGGGCCCGAAAAACTGTTTTTT
TRBJ2-1,NA,NA,TRBV2,CASKTRGPSYNEQFF,TGTGCCAGCAAGACGCGGGGGCCCTCCTACAATGAGCAGTTCTTC
TRBJ2-2,NA,NA,TRBV7-2,CASSLGLNTGELFF,TGTGCCAGCAGCCTAGGTCTGAACACCGGGGAGCTGTTTTTT
TRBJ1-2,TRBD1,few,TRBV7-2,CASRTGGDYGYTF,TGTGCCAGCAGGACAGGGGGGGACTATGGCTACACCTTC
TRBJ2-1,NA,NA,TRBV29-1,CSVGAGGGSYNEQFF,TGCAGCGTGGGGGCAGGTGGGGGTTCCTACAATGAGCAGTTCTTC
TRBJ2-7,NA,NA,TRBV6-1,CASSDQQGYEQYF,TGTGCCAGCAGTGACCAACAGGGCTACGAGCAGTACTTC
TRBJ1-6,NA,NA,TRBV12-3/TRBV12-4,CASRINRPSPLHF,TGTGCCAGCAGAATTAACAGGCCTTCACCCCTCCACTTT
TRBJ2-2,NA,NA,TRBV4-2,CASSQEPGTNTGELFF,TGTGCCAGCAGCCAAGAACCAGGGACGAACACCGGGGAGCTGTTTTTT
TRBJ1-2,NA,NA,TRBV5-4,CASSRDRNYGYTF,TGTGCCAGCAGCCGCGACAGAAACTATGGCTACACCTTC
TRBJ1-3,NA,NA,TRBV15,CATRSGGSGNTIYF,TGTGCCACCAGGAGCGGAGGTTCTGGAAACACCATATATTTT